The subject of this entry is one T cell receptor (beta chain). The sample is drawn from a study of cytomegalovirus exposure and HLA in healthy donors. It was with 60 Vbeta and 13 Jbeta primers that the PCR ran. Sequencing used immunoSEQ multiplex PCR; TCRdb keeps in-frame clones, though not all of them. This repertoire shows about 130,000 clones, 82% found once; its top ten account for 11%. The sequence derives from a male donor in good health and CMV-seropositive. The specimen sequenced was PBMCs.

CDR3 in DNA: TGTGCCAGCAGCTTAGGGACAGGGGAACAGCCCCAGCATTTT. Translated, it gives CASSLGTGEQPQHF. The rearrangement links TRBV11-2 to TRBJ1-5, with 9 bases that match TRBD1. Trimming removed 1 base from V and 7 bases from J; junction bases left unmatched: 2. The germline V gene encodes CDR1 SGHAT and CDR2 FQNNGV. This CDR3 is 14 amino acids long.